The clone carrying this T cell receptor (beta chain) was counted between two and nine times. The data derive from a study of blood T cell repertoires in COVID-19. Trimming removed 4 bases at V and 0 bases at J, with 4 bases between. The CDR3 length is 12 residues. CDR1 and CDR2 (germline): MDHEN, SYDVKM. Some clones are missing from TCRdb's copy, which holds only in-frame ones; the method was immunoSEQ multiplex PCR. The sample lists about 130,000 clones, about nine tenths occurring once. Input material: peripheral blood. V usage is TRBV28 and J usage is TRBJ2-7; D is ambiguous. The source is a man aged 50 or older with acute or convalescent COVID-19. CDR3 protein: CASSSVSYEQYF. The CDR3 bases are TGTGCCAGCAGTTCCGTCTCCTACGAGCAGTACTTC.